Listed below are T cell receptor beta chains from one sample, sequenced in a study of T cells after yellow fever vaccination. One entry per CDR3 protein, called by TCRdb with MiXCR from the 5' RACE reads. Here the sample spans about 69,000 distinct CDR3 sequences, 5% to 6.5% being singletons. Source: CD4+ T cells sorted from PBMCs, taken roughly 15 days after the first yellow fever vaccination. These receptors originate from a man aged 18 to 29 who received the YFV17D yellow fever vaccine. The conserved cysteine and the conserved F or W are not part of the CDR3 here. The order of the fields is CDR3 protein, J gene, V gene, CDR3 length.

ASSLAVGSLQGPNTEAF | TRBJ1-1 | TRBV5-4 | 17
ARLGTSGTDTQY | TRBJ2-3 | TRBV7-2 | 12
ASSLYVDYQETQY | TRBJ2-5 | TRBV7-2 | 13
ASSYGRGGLQETQY | TRBJ2-5 | TRBV6-5 | 14
SARDRRGRTEAF | TRBJ1-1 | TRBV20-1 | 12
ASSSGLAGLQETQY | TRBJ2-5 | TRBV5-1 | 14
ASDRGGTNEKLF | TRBJ1-4 | TRBV18 | 12
ASSPRAGGPGDTQY | TRBJ2-3 | TRBV7-7 | 14
ASSRTSGDTQY | TRBJ2-3 | TRBV18 | 11
ASGRGDLLPYTQY | TRBJ2-3 | TRBV10-1 | 13
SAHYRQGASNQPQH | TRBJ1-5 | TRBV20-1 | 14
ASRGGQAFSGANVLT | TRBJ2-6 | TRBV27 | 15
ATSRSQTGATAQY | TRBJ2-3 | TRBV15 | 13
ASSLRRQGALTNEKLF | TRBJ1-4 | TRBV11-2 | 16
ASSLQAGGETQY | TRBJ2-5 | TRBV7-2 | 12
ASSGILSGTEAF | TRBJ1-1 | TRBV2 | 12
ASSQDRRGDTQY | TRBJ2-3 | TRBV4-2 | 12
ASRDRGRQY | TRBJ2-7 | TRBV19 | 9
ASGPGPYGYT | TRBJ1-2 | TRBV28 | 10
ASSSTGDSPLH | TRBJ1-6 | TRBV7-9 | 11
ASSLDPGRSQTGELF | TRBJ2-2 | TRBV11-2 | 15
ASSSRTSGGDTQY | TRBJ2-3 | TRBV6-5 | 13
ASNKAGDTDTQY | TRBJ2-3 | TRBV7-9 | 12
ASSPSSGDGIQY | TRBJ2-4 | TRBV7-2 | 12
AIRGQDLYGYT | TRBJ1-2 | TRBV10-3 | 11
ASSFWGGNEQF | TRBJ2-1 | TRBV12-3/TRBV12-4 | 11
ASSLASRGGSYEQY | TRBJ2-7 | TRBV5-4 | 14
ASSPLGPSSITNYGYT | TRBJ1-2 | TRBV5-1 | 16
ASSFKGARDKAF | TRBJ1-1 | TRBV5-1 | 12
ASTITGSGETQY | TRBJ2-5 | TRBV5-1 | 12
ASSSHQGNTEAF | TRBJ1-1 | TRBV12-3/TRBV12-4 | 12
ASSYSILFGQPQH | TRBJ1-5 | TRBV6-2/TRBV6-3 | 13
SARFYSSYNEQF | TRBJ2-1 | TRBV20-1 | 12
ASSFGGTNTEAF | TRBJ1-1 | TRBV18 | 12
ASSLGGRQQETQY | TRBJ2-5 | TRBV28 | 13
ASSPRTGERKLF | TRBJ1-4 | TRBV4-3 | 12
ASSLGGRMSSYEQY | TRBJ2-7 | TRBV11-2 | 14
ASGQGGLAVQETQY | TRBJ2-5 | TRBV5-1 | 14
ASSPRLVLSTDTQY | TRBJ2-3 | TRBV7-2 | 14
ASSRGLAGTDTQY | TRBJ2-3 | TRBV7-3 | 13